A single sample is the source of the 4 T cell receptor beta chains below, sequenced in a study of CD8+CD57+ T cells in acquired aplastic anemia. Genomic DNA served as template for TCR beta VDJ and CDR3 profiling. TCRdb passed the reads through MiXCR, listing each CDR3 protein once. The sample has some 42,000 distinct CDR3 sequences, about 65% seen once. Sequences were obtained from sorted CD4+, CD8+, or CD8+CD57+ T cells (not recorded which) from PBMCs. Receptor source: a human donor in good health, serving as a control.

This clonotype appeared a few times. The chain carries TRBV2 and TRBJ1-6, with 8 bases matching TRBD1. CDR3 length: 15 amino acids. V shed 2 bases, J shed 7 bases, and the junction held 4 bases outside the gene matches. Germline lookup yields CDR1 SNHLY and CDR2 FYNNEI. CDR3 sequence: CASSEPGQDNSPLHF. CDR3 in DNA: TGTGCCAGCAGTGAACCGGGACAGGACAATTCACCCCTCCACTTT. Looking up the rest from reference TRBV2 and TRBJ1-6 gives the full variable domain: EPEVTQTPSHQVTQMGQEVILRCVPISNHLYFYWYRQILGQKVEFLVSFYNNEISEKSEIFDDQFSVERPDGSNFTLKIRSTKLEDSAMYFCASSEPGQDNSPLHFGNGTRLTVT.

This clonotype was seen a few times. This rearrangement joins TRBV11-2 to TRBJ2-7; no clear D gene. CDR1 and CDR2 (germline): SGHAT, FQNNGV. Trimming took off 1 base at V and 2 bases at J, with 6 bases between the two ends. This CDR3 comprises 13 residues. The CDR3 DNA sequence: TGTGCCAGCAGCTTAGGGTCAACCTACGAGCAGTACTTC. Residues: CASSLGSTYEQYF. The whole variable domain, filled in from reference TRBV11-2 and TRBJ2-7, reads EAGVAQSPRYKIIEKRQSVAFWCNPISGHATLYWYQQILGQGPKLLIQFQNNGVVDDSQLPKDRFSAERLKGVDSTLKIQPAKLEDSAVYLCASSLGSTYEQYFGPGTRLTVT.

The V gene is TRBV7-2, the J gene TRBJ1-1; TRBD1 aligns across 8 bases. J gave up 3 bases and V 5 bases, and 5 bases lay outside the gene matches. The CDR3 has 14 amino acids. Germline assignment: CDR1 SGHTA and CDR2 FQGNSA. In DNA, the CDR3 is TGTGCCAGCAGCAGGAACAGGGGGTACACTGAAGCTTTCTTT. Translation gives CASSRNRGYTEAFF.

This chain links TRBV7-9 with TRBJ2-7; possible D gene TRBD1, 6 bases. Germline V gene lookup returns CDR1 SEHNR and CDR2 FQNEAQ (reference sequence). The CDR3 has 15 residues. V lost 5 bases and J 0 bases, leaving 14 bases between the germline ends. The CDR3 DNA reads TGTGCCAGCAGCACATACAGGGCTAGCTCCTACGAGCAGTACTTC. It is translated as CASSTYRASSYEQYF.